This entry concerns a single T cell receptor beta chain. TCRdb's copy holds only in-frame clones and misses some; the assay was immunoSEQ multiplex PCR. This sample has millions of clones, with 95% found just once. This record comes from a study of shared clonotypes between healthy human individuals. The CDR3 loop spans 13 amino acids. The clonotype comes from a man aged 18 to 35 in good health. The sequenced sample was naive CD4+ T cells sorted from blood. Subset indicated: CD45RA+ positively selected. The chain uses TRBV21-1 and TRBJ2-7. TRBV21-1 is recorded as a pseudogene. In DNA form, the CDR3 reads TGTGCCAGCAGCCTTCTTGTTGGCGACGAGCAGTACTTC. Encoded protein: CASSLLVGDEQYF.